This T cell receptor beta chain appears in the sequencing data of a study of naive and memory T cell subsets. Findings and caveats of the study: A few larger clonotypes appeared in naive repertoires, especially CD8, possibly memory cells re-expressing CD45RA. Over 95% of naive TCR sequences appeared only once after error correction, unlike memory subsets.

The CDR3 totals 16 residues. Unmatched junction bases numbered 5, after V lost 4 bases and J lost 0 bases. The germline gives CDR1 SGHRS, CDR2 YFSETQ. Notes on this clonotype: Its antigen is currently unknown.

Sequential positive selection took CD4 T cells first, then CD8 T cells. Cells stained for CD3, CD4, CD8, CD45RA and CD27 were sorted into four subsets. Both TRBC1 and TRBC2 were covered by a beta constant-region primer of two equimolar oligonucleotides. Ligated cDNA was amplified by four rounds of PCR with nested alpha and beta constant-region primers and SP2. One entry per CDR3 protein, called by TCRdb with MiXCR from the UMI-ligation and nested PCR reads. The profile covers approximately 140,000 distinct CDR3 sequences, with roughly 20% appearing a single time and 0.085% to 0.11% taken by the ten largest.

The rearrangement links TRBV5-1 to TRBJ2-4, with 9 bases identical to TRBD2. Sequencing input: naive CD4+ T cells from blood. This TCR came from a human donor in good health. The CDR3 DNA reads TGCGCCAGCAGCCCTCTAGCGGGATTAGCCAAAAACATTCAGTACTTC. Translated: CASSPLAGLAKNIQYF.